These 15 T cell receptor beta chains were all obtained from the same sample, sequenced in a study of PD-L1 blockade in urothelial cancer. The protocol was immunoSEQ multiplex PCR, while the TCRdb copy is restricted to in-frame clones and leaves out a portion. In the table there are 44,000 or so clones, about four fifths of which are singletons. This sample comprised PBMCs, obtained around atezolizumab (anti-PD-L1) treatment. Receptors originate from an older man with urothelial cancer.

This clone came up once. The rearrangement joins TRBV6-5 to TRBJ2-4; 13 bases line up with TRBD2. The CDR3 sequence is 15 residues long. V lost 8 bases and J lost 8; bases outside the gene matches: 9. Per the germline V gene, CDR1 is MNHEY and CDR2 is SVGAGI. The CDR3 nucleotides are TGTGCCAGCCAGACCACTAGCGGGGGGGCCTACATTCAGTACTTC. It is translated as CASQTTSGGAYIQYF.

This chain connects TRBV14 to TRBJ2-1; 7 bases map to TRBD2. The J segment lost 3 bases and the V segment lost 5 bases, leaving 16 bases of the junction unmatched. Germline-derived CDR1 and CDR2 are SGHDN and FVKESK. The CDR3 sequence is 18 residues long. The chain's CDR3 is CASSSRIGPAGYYNEQFF. Written as DNA, the CDR3 is TGTGCCAGCAGCTCAAGAATCGGGCCAGCGGGATACTACAATGAGCAGTTCTTC.

The rearrangement joins TRBV6-1 to TRBJ2-2, with no clear D. The V and J ends lost 6 bases and 4 bases respectively, with 6 bases between them. This CDR3 has 12 amino acids. The V gene's germline CDR1 is MNHNS and CDR2 SASEGT. CDR3 amino acids: CASRSSTGELFF. Here the CDR3 DNA reads TGTGCCAGCAGAAGTAGCACCGGGGAGCTGTTTTTT.

The rearrangement uses TRBV7-9 and TRBJ2-7; 7 bases agree with TRBD1. Trimming took 1 base from V and 5 from J; bases not matched to a gene: 8. The CDR3 is 15 amino acids. Germline V gene data show CDR1 as SEHNR and CDR2 as FQNEAQ (reference sequence). DNA for the CDR3: TGTGCCAGCAGCTTAGTGACAGGGAGTACTGACGAGCAGTACTTC. Translated, it gives CASSLVTGSTDEQYF.

This chain connects TRBV14 to TRBJ2-3, with 15 bases lining up with TRBD2. Germline trimming cut 1 base from V and 9 bases from J; bases unmatched to any gene: 5. CDR1 and CDR2 from the germline V gene are SGHDN and FVKESK. The CDR3 loop spans 16 amino acids. Here the CDR3 reads CASSQGGLAGGLTQYF. Written as DNA, the CDR3 is TGTGCCAGCAGCCAAGGCGGACTAGCGGGAGGGTTAACGCAGTATTTT.

This chain links TRBV7-2 with TRBJ2-1; unclear D gene. The CDR3 sequence is 15 residues long. Between the trimmed V and J ends, which lost 1 base and 4 bases, there was a span of 11 bases. Germline V gene lookup returns CDR1 SGHTA and CDR2 FQGNSA. The CDR3 spells CASSLGQSAYNEQFF. In DNA form, the CDR3 reads TGTGCCAGCAGCTTAGGACAAAGTGCGTACAATGAGCAGTTCTTC. The full variable domain, in which reference TRBV7-2 and TRBJ2-1 provide the parts outside the CDR3, is GAGVSQSPSNKVTEKGKDVELRCDPISGHTALYWYRQSLGQGLEFLIYFQGNSAPDKSGLPSDRFSAERTGGSVSTLTIQRTQQEDSAVYLCASSLGQSAYNEQFFGPGTRLTVL.

CDR3 in amino acids: CASSLGQINEQFF. For the CDR3, the DNA is TGTGCCAGCAGCTTAGGACAGATCAATGAGCAGTTCTTC. V and J are TRBV11-2 and TRBJ2-1, with D possibly TRBD1 on 5 matching bases. Germline CDR1 is SGHAT and CDR2 is FQNNGV. CDR3 length: 13 amino acids. V lost 1 base and J lost 6, with 7 bases in between.

The V call is TRBV4-2, the J call TRBJ2-1; no firm D call. Per the germline V gene, CDR1 is LGHNA and CDR2 is YNFKEQ. The CDR3 runs 13 residues. The V and J ends lost 0 bases and 8 bases respectively, with 8 bases between them. In nucleotides, the CDR3 is TGTGCCAGCAGCCAAGACGCACCGGATGAGCAGTTCTTC. It encodes CASSQDAPDEQFF.

This chain links TRBV28 with TRBJ1-1, with 9 bases fitting TRBD1. CDR3 length equals 14 residues. J lost 6 bases, V lost 4 bases, and 6 bases had no gene match. Germline V gene sequence: CDR1 MDHEN, CDR2 SYDVKM. In DNA, the CDR3 is TGTGCCAGCAGTTCGCACAGGGGGCTGGCTGAAGCTTTCTTT. Amino acids: CASSSHRGLAEAFF.

The CDR3: CASSLGQTYNEQFF. DNA of the CDR3: TGCGCCAGCAGCTTGGGACAGACCTACAATGAGCAGTTCTTC. The chain is built from TRBV5-1 and TRBJ2-1; possible D gene TRBD1, 5 bases. Trimming took off 0 bases at V and 2 bases at J, with 6 bases between the two ends. From germline, CDR1 is SGHRS and CDR2 YFSETQ. This CDR3 region has 14 residues.

The chain has TRBV7-9 and TRBJ2-3, with D possibly matching TRBD2 (5 bases). Trimming shortened V by 0 bases and J by 4 bases, and 11 bases separated the two germline ends. Germline values: CDR1 SEHNR, CDR2 FQNEAQ (reference sequence). The length of the CDR3 is 15 residues. The CDR3 loop is CASSLAGEGSDTQYF. CDR3 bases: TGTGCCAGCAGCTTAGCGGGCGAGGGTTCAGATACGCAGTATTTT. Together with reference TRBV7-9 and TRBJ2-3, the CDR3 gives the full variable domain: DTGVSQNPRHKITKRGQNVTFRCDPISEHNRLYWYRQTLGQGPEFLTYFQNEAQLEKSRLLSDRFSAERPKGSFSTLEIQRTEQGDSAMYLCASSLAGEGSDTQYFGPGTRLTVL.

The V call is TRBV28, the J call TRBJ2-5; maybe TRBD2 (5 bases). The V gene's germline CDR1 is MDHEN and CDR2 SYDVKM. V was pared by 8 bases and J by 7 bases, with 14 bases between. The length of the CDR3 is 12 residues. CDR3 DNA: TGTGCCAGCGAGGCAAAAGAGGGGACCCAGTACTTC. It translates to CASEAKEGTQYF. Full variable domain (outside the CDR3, taken from reference TRBV28 and TRBJ2-5): DVKVTQSSRYLVKRTGEKVFLECVQDMDHENMFWYRQDPGLGLRLIYFSYDVKMKEKGDIPEGYSVSREKKERFSLILESASTNQTSMYLCASEAKEGTQYFGPGTRLLVL.

The V call is TRBV15, the J call TRBJ2-5, with 11 nucleotides matching TRBD1. Germline V CDR1 and CDR2: LNHNV, YYDKDF (reference sequence). There are 18 residues in the CDR3. Unmatched junction bases numbered 12, after V lost 4 bases and J lost 2 bases. The CDR3 bases are TGTGCCACCAGCATGGAGAGATGGACAGGGGGCTCTCAAGAGACCCAGTACTTC. It yields the protein CATSMERWTGGSQETQYF.

V is TRBV28 and J is TRBJ1-1, with TRBD1 matching 7 bases. Germline lookup yields CDR1 MDHEN and CDR2 SYDVKM. The CDR3 runs to 14 residues. Trimming cost V 6 bases and J 4 bases; bases outside gene matches: 8. In DNA, the CDR3 is TGTGCCAGCAGCGAGCCGCAGGGGGTCACTGAAGCTTTCTTT. It specifies CASSEPQGVTEAFF.

This rearrangement joins TRBV5-1 to TRBJ2-6; D ambiguous. Trimming shortened V by 4 bases and J by 0 bases, and 11 bases separated the two germline ends. The CDR3 extends over 16 amino acids. The germline CDR1 and CDR2 sequences are SGHRS and YFSETQ. CDR3 sequence reads: CASSPPTGSGANVLTF. The CDR3 DNA is TGCGCCAGCAGCCCGCCCACCGGCTCTGGGGCCAACGTCCTGACTTTC.